The clone carrying this T cell receptor beta chain was picked up many times. The PCR template was genomic DNA. A primer set of 30 forward and 13 reverse primers amplified the CDR3. TCRdb reprocessed the multiplex PCR reads with MiXCR, giving one entry per CDR3 protein. Of some 250,000 distinct CDR3 sequences listed, approximately 45% are singletons. The sample originates from a study of type 1 and type 2 diabetes patients. This sequence was found in a man younger than 30 with type 2 diabetes. The sequencing input was peripheral blood mononuclear cells (PBMCs).

The CDR3 sequence: CASSFGTVYGYTF. CDR3 nucleotide sequence: TGTGCCAGCAGCTTCGGGACAGTCTATGGCTACACCTTC. This rearrangement joins TRBV13 to TRBJ1-2, with 7 nucleotides matching TRBD1. The CDR3 is made up of 13 amino acids. The trim removed 3 bases at V and 4 bases at J, leaving 2 bases unmatched. CDR1 PRHDT and CDR2 FYEKMQ come from the germline V gene (reference sequence).